These 20 T cell receptor beta chains came from one sample sequenced in a study of PD-1 blockade in classical Hodgkin lymphoma. No patient escaped relapse after autologous stem cell transplantation, and brentuximab vedotin exposure varied. Repertoires were generated with immunoSEQ multiplex PCR, while TCRdb's copy carries only in-frame clones and drops some. The profile shows 25,000 to 30,000 clones, less than 90% of them singletons. The sequencing here drew on peripheral blood mononuclear cells (PBMCs), taken before the second cycle of nivolumab. These receptors all stem from a human donor with classical Hodgkin lymphoma.

The CDR3 DNA sequence: TGTGCCAGCAGCTTAATGGGGGCTTCTTTGAATTCACCCCTCCACTTT. The encoded protein is CASSLMGASLNSPLHF. The chain uses TRBV5-6 and TRBJ1-6, with D possibly matching TRBD1 (6 bases). This CDR3 region has 16 residues. CDR1 is SGHDT and CDR2 is YYEEEE in the germline V gene. Trimming cost V 2 bases and J 7 bases, with 16 bases left between them.

The chain couples TRBV6-4 to TRBJ1-5; D is unresolved. Per germline, CDR1 MRHNA and CDR2 SNTAGT. V dropped 8 bases and J dropped 3 bases, with 17 bases sitting between them. CDR3 length: 15 residues. The CDR3 DNA is TGTGCCAGCGCAGCCCGACATACCCCCAATCAGCCCCAGCATTTT. Its translation is CASAARHTPNQPQHF.

This rearrangement joins TRBV4-2 to TRBJ2-3, with D hard to call. Germline V CDR1 and CDR2: LGHNA, YNFKEQ. The CDR3 runs 16 residues. The V and J ends lost 1 base and 6 bases respectively, with 17 bases between them. The DNA for the CDR3 is TGTGCCAGCAGCCAAGGCCCTCTCTCGGGTATGGATACGCAGTATTTT. Translation: CASSQGPLSGMDTQYF.

V is TRBV2 and J is TRBJ1-5; 10 positions agree with TRBD1. CDR1 SNHLY and CDR2 FYNNEI come from the germline V gene. This CDR3 is built from 12 residues. After removal of 6 bases from V and 12 bases from J, the junction contained 5 bases not matched to a gene. CDR3 loop: CASRKDRGLQHF. CDR3 bases: TGTGCCAGCAGGAAAGACAGGGGGCTCCAGCATTTT.

The chain employs TRBV4-3 and TRBJ1-3; D ambiguous. The CDR3 totals 15 residues. Germline V gene data show CDR1 as LGHNA and CDR2 as YSLEER. V was trimmed by 0 bases and J by 0 bases, leaving 6 bases between them. The CDR3: CASSQDGSSGNTIYF. The CDR3 region has the DNA TGCGCCAGCAGCCAAGATGGCAGCTCTGGAAACACCATATATTTT.

This clone appeared once. The rearrangement uses TRBV5-1 and TRBJ2-1; 10 bases align to TRBD2. The germline V gene has CDR1 SGHRS and CDR2 YFSETQ. The CDR3 spans 15 residues. The ends lost 6 bases at V and 10 bases at J; junction bases unmatched: 13. The CDR3 DNA reads TGCGCCAGCACTACTCTAGCGGGAGTTTCTCGAGAGCAGTTCTTC. Its translation is CASTTLAGVSREQFF.

The J gene is TRBJ2-3, the V gene TRBV7-6, with D tentatively TRBD1 (5 bases). The CDR3 covers 14 residues. The V gene's germline CDR1 is SGHVS and CDR2 FNYEAQ. With 7 bases removed from V and 2 bases from J, the gap between germline ends came to 13 bases. The CDR3 reads CASTSLRATDTQYF. The CDR3 DNA reads TGTGCCAGCACCTCGCTCAGGGCCACAGATACGCAGTATTTT.

This chain joins TRBV5-1 and TRBJ2-3; D is possibly TRBD2 (5 bases). Trimming shortened V by 5 bases and J by 0 bases, and 10 bases separated the two germline ends. Germline V gives CDR1 SGHRS, CDR2 YFSETQ. The CDR3 sequence is 14 residues long. Written as DNA, the CDR3 is TGCGCCAGCAGACTAGGGCCTAGCACAGATACGCAGTATTTT. It encodes CASRLGPSTDTQYF.

The CDR3 is CASSLTSGSSYNEQFF. The CDR3 nucleotides read TGTGCCAGCTCACTTACGTCCGGGAGCTCCTACAATGAGCAGTTCTTC. The J gene is TRBJ2-1, the V gene TRBV18, with D maybe TRBD2 (6 bases). The CDR3 extends over 16 amino acids. V lost 4 bases to trimming and J lost 0 bases, with 13 bases between them. Germline CDR1 KGHSH, CDR2 LQKENI.

This chain links TRBV19 with TRBJ1-5; unclear D gene. Trimming left V 8 bases short and J 3 bases short, with 14 bases between. This CDR3 is built from 14 residues. CDR1 is LNHDA and CDR2 is SQIVND in the germline V gene (reference sequence). CDR3 sequence: CASAHRGYNQPQHF. CDR3 DNA: TGTGCCAGTGCCCATAGAGGGTACAATCAGCCCCAGCATTTT.

The CDR3 coding sequence is TGTGCCAGCAGTGTTAATCCCGGGGGAACCTACGAGCAGTACTTC. Its translation: CASSVNPGGTYEQYF. The rearrangement joins TRBV6-5 to TRBJ2-7; possible D gene TRBD2, 6 bases. This CDR3 has 15 amino acids. V was cut by 5 bases and J by 2 bases, with 16 bases left in between. CDR1 and CDR2 (germline): MNHEY, SVGAGI.

The chain is built from TRBV5-1 and TRBJ2-2; 11 bases match TRBD2. Germline values: CDR1 SGHRS, CDR2 YFSETQ. CDR3 size: 15 residues. J lost 4 bases, V lost 3 bases, and 2 bases had no gene match. CDR3 residues: CASSSLAGGTGELFF. The CDR3 coding sequence is TGCGCCAGCAGCTCCCTAGCGGGGGGCACCGGGGAGCTGTTTTTT. Looking up the rest from reference TRBV5-1 and TRBJ2-2 gives the full variable domain: KAGVTQTPRYLIKTRGQQVTLSCSPISGHRSVSWYQQTPGQGLQFLFEYFSETQRNKGNFPGRFSGRQFSNSRSEMNVSTLELGDSALYLCASSSLAGGTGELFFGEGSRLTVL.

The chain joins TRBV6-5 to TRBJ1-5; no clear D. Germline V gene sequence: CDR1 MNHEY, CDR2 SVGAGI. Trimming took off 8 bases at V and 0 bases at J, with 5 bases between the two ends. This CDR3 is built from 12 residues. CDR3 region: CASGYSNQPQHF. The CDR3 coding sequence is TGTGCCAGCGGGTATAGCAATCAGCCCCAGCATTTT.

The chain has TRBV27 and TRBJ1-2, with 8 bases identical to TRBD1. V dropped 3 bases and J dropped 8; count of bases not matched to a gene: 8. CDR1 is MNHEY and CDR2 is SMNVEV in the germline V gene (reference sequence). CDR3 length: 14 residues. The CDR3 DNA sequence: TGTGCCAGCAGTTTCACGCAGGGGGCAGGAGGCTACACCTTC. Protein sequence: CASSFTQGAGGYTF.

The rearrangement uses TRBV7-9 and TRBJ2-5; the D gene is possibly TRBD1 (5 bases). The CDR3 extends over 14 amino acids. V was pared by 7 bases and J by 4 bases, with 16 bases between. CDR1 is SEHNR and CDR2 is FQNEAQ in the germline V gene (reference sequence). CDR3 DNA sequence: TGTGCCAGCAACCCGGTATCAGGGATAGAGACCCAGTACTTC. Protein: CASNPVSGIETQYF.

V usage is TRBV11-3 and J usage is TRBJ2-5, with D perhaps given as TRBD1 or TRBD2 (5 bases each). The length of the CDR3 is 13 residues. V was clipped by 5 bases and J by 9 bases, with 16 bases between them. Germline values: CDR1 SGHNT, CDR2 YENEEA. The CDR3: CASSRDPAFPQYF. As DNA, the CDR3 is TGTGCCAGCAGCCGGGACCCCGCGTTTCCCCAGTACTTC.

The chain couples TRBV5-4 to TRBJ1-1, with D tentatively TRBD1 (6 bases). Between the trimmed V and J ends, which lost 0 bases and 10 bases, there was a span of 10 bases. Germline CDR1 and CDR2: SGHNT and YYREEE (reference sequence). This CDR3 is 12 amino acids long. The CDR3 DNA sequence: TGTGCCAGCAGCTTGGACAGGGTATTAGCTTTCTTT. Translated, it gives CASSLDRVLAFF. Full variable domain (missing parts from reference TRBV5-4 and TRBJ1-1): ETGVTQSPTHLIKTRGQQVTLRCSSQSGHNTVSWYQQALGQGPQFIFQYYREEENGRGNFPPRFSGLQFPNYSSELNVNALELDDSALYLCASSLDRVLAFFGQGTRLTVV.

Within the sample, this clone is medium-sized. V gene TRBV6-4 combines with J gene TRBJ2-2; D unresolved. Trimming removed 2 bases at V and 3 bases at J, with 4 bases between. CDR1 MRHNA and CDR2 SNTAGT come from the germline V gene. This CDR3 region has 13 residues. The CDR3 bases are TGTGCCAGCAGTGACGGACACACCGGGGAGCTGTTTTTT. Residues: CASSDGHTGELFF.

The J gene is TRBJ1-1, the V gene TRBV6-1; tentatively, D is TRBD1 (5 bases). Trimming took 5 bases from V and 11 from J, leaving 12 bases between them. The CDR3 has 11 amino acids. The germline V gene has CDR1 MNHNS and CDR2 SASEGT. CDR3 region: CASSRDDGAFF. The CDR3 DNA reads as TGTGCCAGCAGTCGGGACGACGGGGCTTTCTTT.

This sequence joins TRBV30 and TRBJ2-1, with D perhaps matching TRBD2 (6 bases). Per the germline V gene, CDR1 is GTSNPN and CDR2 is SVGIG (reference sequence). V shed 0 bases and J shed 4 bases, with 19 bases lying between them. The length of the CDR3 is 17 residues. CDR3 amino acids: CAWSVGPAGGSYNEQFF. CDR3 DNA: TGTGCCTGGAGTGTAGGTCCAGCGGGTGGGTCGTACAATGAGCAGTTCTTC.